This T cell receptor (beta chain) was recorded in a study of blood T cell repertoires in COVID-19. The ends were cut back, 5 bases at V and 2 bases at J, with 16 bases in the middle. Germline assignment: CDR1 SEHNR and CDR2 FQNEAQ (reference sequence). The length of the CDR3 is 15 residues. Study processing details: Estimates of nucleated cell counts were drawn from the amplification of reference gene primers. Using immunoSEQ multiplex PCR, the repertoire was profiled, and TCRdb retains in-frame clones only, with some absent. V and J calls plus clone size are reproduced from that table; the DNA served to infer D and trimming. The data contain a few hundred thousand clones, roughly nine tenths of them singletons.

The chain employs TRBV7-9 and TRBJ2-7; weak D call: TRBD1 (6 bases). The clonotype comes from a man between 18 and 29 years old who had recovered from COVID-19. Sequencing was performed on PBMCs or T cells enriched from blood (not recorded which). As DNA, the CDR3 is TGTGCCAGCAGCCTTGGAGAGGGACACCCCTACGAGCAGTACTTC. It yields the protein CASSLGEGHPYEQYF.